A single sample gave rise to the 18 T cell receptor beta chains below, sequenced in a study of blood T cell repertoires in COVID-19. Profiled with immunoSEQ multiplex PCR; TCRdb holds only in-frame clones, not every one. The repertoire holds 60,000 to 90,000 clones, with over 80% as singletons. What was sequenced was peripheral blood. These receptor sequences come from a man in his fifties or sixties with acute or convalescent COVID-19.

The chain carries TRBV5-6 and TRBJ1-6; no clear D gene. V lost 0 bases and J lost 10, with 5 bases in between. This CDR3 contains 12 residues. The V gene's germline CDR1 is SGHDT and CDR2 YYEEEE. The CDR3 DNA reads TGTGCCAGCAGCTTGGCCGTCTCACCCCTCCACTTT. This encodes CASSLAVSPLHF.

The chain links TRBV7-9 to TRBJ2-3, with TRBD2 identical over 7 bases. Trimming at V came to 6 bases and at J to 1 base, leaving 7 bases not matched to a gene. Per germline, CDR1 SEHNR and CDR2 FQNEAQ (reference sequence). The CDR3 contains 15 residues. CDR3: CASSRGSPGTDTQYF. The CDR3 bases are TGTGCCAGCAGTCGCGGGAGCCCTGGCACAGATACGCAGTATTTT.

The sample holds one count of this clone. The chain is built from TRBV28 and TRBJ1-4, with TRBD1 matching over 9 bases. CDR1 and CDR2 from the germline V gene are MDHEN and SYDVKM. V was clipped by 5 bases and J by 3 bases; unmatched bases: 7. CDR3 size: 16 residues. CDR3 DNA sequence: TGTGCCAGCAGTCCATCGGACAGGGGACCTAATGAAAAACTGTTTTTT. Translation: CASSPSDRGPNEKLFF. The entire variable domain, with the rest obtained from reference TRBV28 and TRBJ1-4, is as follows: DVKVTQSSRYLVKRTGEKVFLECVQDMDHENMFWYRQDPGLGLRLIYFSYDVKMKEKGDIPEGYSVSREKKERFSLILESASTNQTSMYLCASSPSDRGPNEKLFFGSGTQLSVL.

The J gene is TRBJ1-5, the V gene TRBV7-8, with 8 bases aligning to TRBD1. Germline values: CDR1 SGHVS, CDR2 FQNEAQ. Trimming at V came to 1 base and at J to 5 bases, leaving 1 base not matched to a gene. CDR3 size: 14 residues. CDR3 coding DNA: TGTGCCAGCAGCTTAGGGGACAGGTATCAGCCCCAGCATTTT. This sequence encodes CASSLGDRYQPQHF.

The V call is TRBV25-1, the J call TRBJ2-1; D is undetermined. Trimming removed 7 bases at V and 4 bases at J, with 5 bases between. This CDR3 is built from 11 residues. Germline lookup yields CDR1 MGHDK and CDR2 SYGVNS. The CDR3: CASTSYNEQFF. The CDR3 DNA follows: TGTGCCAGCACGAGTTACAATGAGCAGTTCTTC.

This clone was observed a handful of times. J is TRBJ1-6 and V is TRBV3-1 (or the pseudogene TRBV3-2), with 7 bases fitting TRBD1. The V and J ends lost 4 bases and 10 bases, in that order; junction bases with no gene match: 19. This CDR3 is built from 18 residues. In germline, CDR1 is LGHDT, CDR2 YNNKEL (reference sequence). The CDR3 sequence is CASSPPGPHGQVGSPLHF. The CDR3 region has the DNA TGTGCCAGCAGCCCCCCTGGACCCCACGGACAGGTTGGCTCACCCCTCCACTTT.

The CDR3 sequence is CASSLSGGGTEAFF. The CDR3 nucleotides read TGTGCCAGCAGCTTGTCCGGGGGAGGCACTGAAGCTTTCTTT. V and J are TRBV5-5 and TRBJ1-1; a possible D gene is TRBD1 (5 bases). With 1 base removed from V and 4 bases from J, the gap between germline ends came to 11 bases. This CDR3 has 14 residues. CDR1 SGHKS and CDR2 YYEKEE come from the germline V gene (reference sequence). The full variable domain, rest sourced from reference TRBV5-5 and TRBJ1-1, is DAGVTQSPTHLIKTRGQQVTLRCSPISGHKSVSWYQQVLGQGPQFIFQYYEKEERGRGNFPDRFSARQFPNYSSELNVNALLLGDSALYLCASSLSGGGTEAFFGQGTRLTVV.

V gene TRBV28 combines with J gene TRBJ2-7; D gene uncertain. Trimming left V 6 bases short and J 3 bases short, with 6 bases between. Germline V CDR1 and CDR2: MDHEN, SYDVKM. This CDR3 region has 11 residues. CDR3: CASSLRYEQYF. For the CDR3, the DNA is TGTGCCAGCAGCCTACGCTACGAGCAGTACTTC.

This clone was observed a single time. The chain couples TRBV4-3 to TRBJ1-2, with 7 bases lining up with TRBD1. Germline V gene lookup returns CDR1 LGHNA and CDR2 YSLEER. CDR3 length: 15 amino acids. With V trimmed by 3 bases and J by 3 bases, 7 bases remained unmatched. This CDR3 is CASSQGEGADYGYTF. CDR3 nucleotides: TGCGCCAGCAGCCAGGGTGAGGGGGCGGACTATGGCTACACCTTC.

The V call is TRBV18, the J call TRBJ2-2, with D hard to call. Per the germline V gene, CDR1 is KGHSH and CDR2 is LQKENI. The CDR3 totals 13 residues. V shed 6 bases and J shed 7 bases, with 12 bases lying between them. CDR3 amino acids: CASSTTLDGELFF. The CDR3 DNA reads TGTGCCAGCTCCACTACGCTGGACGGGGAGCTGTTTTTT.

This clone was seen just once. The chain uses TRBV7-9 and TRBJ1-4; D is uncertain. Germline CDR1 reads SEHNR; CDR2 reads FQNEAQ (reference sequence). V was trimmed by 5 bases and J by 4 bases, leaving 11 bases between them. CDR3 length: 14 residues. The CDR3 coding sequence is TGTGCCAGCAGCCCATCGGGGAATAATGAAAAACTGTTTTTT. Amino acid sequence: CASSPSGNNEKLFF.

The chain recombines TRBV16 with TRBJ1-1; D is possibly TRBD1 (5 bases). Per the germline V gene, CDR1 is KGHSY and CDR2 is FQNENV. The germline V and J ends were trimmed by 4 bases and 4 bases, with 10 bases remaining between them. This CDR3 region has 13 residues. This CDR3 reads CASSRAGGTEAFF. The CDR3 DNA reads TGTGCCAGCAGCCGGGCGGGGGGCACTGAAGCTTTCTTT.

The chain couples TRBV30 to TRBJ1-1; 11 positions agree with TRBD1. The V segment lost 1 base and the J segment 10 bases; nucleotides outside the gene matches: 14. Germline-derived CDR1 and CDR2 are GTSNPN and SVGIG (reference sequence). The CDR3 sequence is 16 residues long. As DNA, the CDR3 is TGTGCCTGGAGTGAAAGGAGGGACAGGGGGTTCGAGAGAGCTTTCTTT. Translating gives CAWSERRDRGFERAFF.

This chain links TRBV27 with TRBJ2-3, with 7 bases that match TRBD2. Germline CDR1 MNHEY, CDR2 SMNVEV (reference sequence). The V gene end was trimmed by 4 bases and the J gene end by 5 bases; junction bases not matched to a gene: 3. This CDR3 spans 13 amino acids. The CDR3 loop reads CASSSSGGDTQYF. DNA for the CDR3: TGTGCCAGCAGTTCCTCGGGGGGAGATACGCAGTATTTT.

The rearrangement links TRBV19 to TRBJ2-7, with 9 bases fitting TRBD1. With V trimmed by 3 bases and J by 4 bases, 4 bases remained unmatched. CDR3 size: 14 residues. Germline CDR1 LNHDA, CDR2 SQIVND (reference sequence). DNA of the CDR3: TGTGCCAGTAGTATTGAACAGGGGGCTTACGAGCAGTACTTC. Amino acids: CASSIEQGAYEQYF.

This clone was picked up one time. This chain connects TRBV2 to TRBJ2-7; D gene unclear. The germline V gene has CDR1 SNHLY and CDR2 FYNNEI. The germline V and J ends were trimmed by 6 bases and 2 bases, with 11 bases remaining between them. The CDR3 length is 13 residues. The CDR3 DNA sequence: TGTGCCAGCAGGTTCGAGCTCCCCTACGAGCAGTACTTC. This codes for CASRFELPYEQYF.

This sequence joins TRBV14 and TRBJ1-6, with TRBD1 as a possible D gene (5 bases). Trimming removed 1 base at V and 10 bases at J, with 11 bases between. This CDR3 contains 14 residues. Looked up from germline, CDR1 is SGHDN and CDR2 is FVKESK. CDR3 amino acids: CASSQGRVASPLHF. CDR3 DNA sequence: TGTGCCAGCAGCCAAGGCAGGGTGGCATCACCCCTCCACTTT.

The chain is built from TRBV4-3 and TRBJ2-1, with D possibly TRBD2 on 6 matching bases. V lost 1 base to trimming and J lost 0 bases, with 13 bases between them. The CDR3 has 17 residues. The germline CDR1 and CDR2 sequences are LGHNA and YSLEER. CDR3 protein: CASSQGSGQPSYNEQFF. In DNA, the CDR3 is TGCGCCAGCAGCCAAGGGAGCGGGCAGCCCTCCTACAATGAGCAGTTCTTC.